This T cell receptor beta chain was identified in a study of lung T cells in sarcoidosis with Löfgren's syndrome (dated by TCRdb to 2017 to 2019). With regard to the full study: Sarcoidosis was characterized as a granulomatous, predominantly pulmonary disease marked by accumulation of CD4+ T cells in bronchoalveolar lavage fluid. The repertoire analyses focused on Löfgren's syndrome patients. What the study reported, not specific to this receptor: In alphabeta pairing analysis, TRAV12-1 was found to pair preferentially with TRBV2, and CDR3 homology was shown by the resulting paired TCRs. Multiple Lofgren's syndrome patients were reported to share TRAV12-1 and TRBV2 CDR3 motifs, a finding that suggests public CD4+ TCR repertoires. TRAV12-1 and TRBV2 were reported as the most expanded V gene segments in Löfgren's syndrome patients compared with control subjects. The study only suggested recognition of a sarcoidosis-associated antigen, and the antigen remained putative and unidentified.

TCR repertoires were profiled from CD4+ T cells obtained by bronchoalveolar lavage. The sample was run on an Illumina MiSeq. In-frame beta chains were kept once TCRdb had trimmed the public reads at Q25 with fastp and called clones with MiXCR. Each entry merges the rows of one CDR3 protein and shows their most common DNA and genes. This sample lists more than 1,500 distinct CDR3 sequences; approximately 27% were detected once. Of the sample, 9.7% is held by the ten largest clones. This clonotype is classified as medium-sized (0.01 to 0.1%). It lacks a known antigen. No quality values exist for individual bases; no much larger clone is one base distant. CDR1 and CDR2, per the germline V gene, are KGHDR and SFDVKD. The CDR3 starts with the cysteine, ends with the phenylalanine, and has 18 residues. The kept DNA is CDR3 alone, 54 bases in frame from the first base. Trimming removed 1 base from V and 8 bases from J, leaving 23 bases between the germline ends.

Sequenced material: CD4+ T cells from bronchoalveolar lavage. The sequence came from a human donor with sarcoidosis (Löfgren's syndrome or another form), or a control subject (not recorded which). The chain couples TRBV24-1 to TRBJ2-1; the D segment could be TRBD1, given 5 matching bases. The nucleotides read TGTGCCACCAGTGATTTCCGCCCTGGCAGGGCCTCTACGGATGAGCAGTTCTTC. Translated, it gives CATSDFRPGRASTDEQFF.